Listed here are 2 T cell receptor beta chains from one sample, sequenced in a study of cytomegalovirus exposure and HLA in healthy donors. The primer mix had 60 Vbeta and 13 Jbeta primers. Some clones are missing from TCRdb's copy, which holds only in-frame ones; the method was immunoSEQ multiplex PCR. The sample yields 220,000 or so clones, 75% to 85% seen once. The sequencing input was PBMCs. The receptors come from a woman between 40 and 55 years old in good health and CMV-seronegative.

The genes are TRBV5-4 and TRBJ2-5; D is possibly TRBD1 (5 bases). The ends were cut back, 1 base at V and 5 bases at J, with 9 bases in the middle. Germline lookup yields CDR1 SGHNT and CDR2 YYREEE (reference sequence). The CDR3 loop spans 13 amino acids. For the CDR3, the DNA is TGTGCCAGCAGCTTGTTGCCAGGGGAGACCCAGTACTTC. This codes for CASSLLPGETQYF.

This chain connects TRBV29-1 to TRBJ2-7; D is uncertain. V was shortened by 4 bases and J by 0 bases, with 13 bases between the two germline ends. CDR1 is SQVTM, CDR2 ANQGSEA, per germline. This CDR3 is 14 amino acids long. The CDR3 DNA reads TGCAGCGTTGGGCCAGCGCCAAACTCCTACGAGCAGTACTTC. It yields the protein CSVGPAPNSYEQYF.